This record looks at one T cell receptor beta chain sequence and its context. Noted treatment: oral pan-JAK inhibitor, 5-10 mg twice daily. Alopecia areata patients had lesional scalp punch biopsies and peripheral blood taken from them. V was clipped by 1 base and J by 5 bases, with 11 bases between them. From germline, CDR1 is LNHDA and CDR2 SQIVND (reference sequence). The CDR3 has 15 amino acids. The data were taken from a study of CD8+ T cells in alopecia areata. On the study more broadly: Patients took tofacitinib for 6 to 18 months, followed by 6 drug-free months.

Extraction of RNA preceded its reverse transcription into cDNA, which served as the sequencing template. Here immunoSEQ multiplex PCR was the method, and the copy in TCRdb shows in-frame clones only, minus some. The table lists over 150,000 clones, roughly 53% of them singletons, with roughly 13% in the top ten. Sequenced material: CD8+ T cells sorted from blood, taken at week 24, from a patient treated with tofacitinib. This clonotype originated in a human donor with alopecia areata. This chain joins TRBV19 and TRBJ2-2; D call uncertain. The CDR3 region has the DNA TGTGCCAGTAGTATAGGAGGCCCGGGTACCGGGGAGCTGTTTTTT. Translation gives CASSIGGPGTGELFF.